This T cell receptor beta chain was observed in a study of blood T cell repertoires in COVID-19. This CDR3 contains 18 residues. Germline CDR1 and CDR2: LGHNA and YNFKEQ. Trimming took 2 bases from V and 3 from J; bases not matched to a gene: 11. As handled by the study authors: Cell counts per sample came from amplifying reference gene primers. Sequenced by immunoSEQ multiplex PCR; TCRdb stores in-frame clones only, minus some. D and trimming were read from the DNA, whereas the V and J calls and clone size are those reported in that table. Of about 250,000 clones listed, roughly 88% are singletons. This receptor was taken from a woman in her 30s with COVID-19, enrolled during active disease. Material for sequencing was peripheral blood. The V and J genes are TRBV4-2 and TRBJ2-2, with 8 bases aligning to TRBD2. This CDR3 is CASSQRLAGFIDTGELFF. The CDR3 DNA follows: TGTGCCAGCAGCCAAAGGCTAGCGGGTTTTATAGACACCGGGGAGCTGTTTTTT.